The 8 T cell receptor beta chains given below trace back to one sample, sequenced in a study of cytomegalovirus exposure and HLA in healthy donors. Researchers ran the PCR with 60 Vbeta and 13 Jbeta primers. Repertoires were generated with immunoSEQ multiplex PCR, while TCRdb's copy carries only in-frame clones and drops some. The sample lists 140,000 to 150,000 clones; 78% were seen once. The sequenced material came from PBMCs. These receptors all come from a female donor in good health and CMV-seronegative.

V is TRBV15 and J is TRBJ1-4; 10 bases map to TRBD1. Per germline, CDR1 LNHNV and CDR2 YYDKDF (reference sequence). The trim removed 0 bases at V and 8 bases at J, leaving 6 bases unmatched. CDR3 length: 16 residues. CDR3 residues: CATSRDPGQGYEKLFF. CDR3 in DNA: TGTGCCACCAGCAGAGATCCGGGACAGGGGTACGAAAAACTGTTTTTT.

The V call is TRBV7-9, the J call TRBJ2-1, with 7 positions matching TRBD1. Germline-derived CDR1 and CDR2 are SEHNR and FQNEAQ (reference sequence). The CDR3 length is 15 residues. V shed 1 base and J 8 bases; nucleotides not matched to a gene: 8. CDR3 protein: CASSLEGGSFYEQFF. DNA of the CDR3: TGTGCCAGCAGCTTAGAAGGGGGCAGTTTCTATGAGCAGTTCTTC.

This rearrangement joins TRBV30 to TRBJ2-5; a possible D gene is TRBD2 (5 bases). The V gene's germline CDR1 is GTSNPN and CDR2 SVGIG (reference sequence). The V end lost 2 bases, the J end lost 2 bases, and 9 bases lay between the germline ends. The CDR3 length is 13 residues. CDR3 region: CAWSKRRQETQYF. The CDR3 DNA follows: TGTGCCTGGAGTAAAAGGAGGCAAGAGACCCAGTACTTC. The variable domain in full, completed from reference TRBV30 and TRBJ2-5, reads SQTIHQWPATLVQPVGSPLSLECTVEGTSNPNLYWYRQAAGRGLQLLFYSVGIGQISSEVPQNLSASRPQDRQFILSSKKLLLSDSGFYLCAWSKRRQETQYFGPGTRLLVL.

The CDR3 nucleotides read TGTGCCAGTAGGCCGCGGGGGTGGAATCAGCCCCAGCATTTT. Protein sequence: CASRPRGWNQPQHF. J is TRBJ1-5 and V is TRBV19, with D perhaps matching TRBD1 (5 bases). Per germline, CDR1 LNHDA and CDR2 SQIVND (reference sequence). The CDR3 has 14 residues. V lost 6 bases to trimming and J lost 4 bases, with 13 bases between them.

The chain is built from TRBV9 and TRBJ1-2; D ambiguous. The V gene lost 4 bases and the J gene lost 13 bases, with 17 bases spanning the gap. The germline V gene encodes CDR1 SGDLS and CDR2 YYNGEE. This CDR3 is 12 amino acids long. CDR3 sequence: CASSHQAGAATF. Written as DNA, the CDR3 is TGTGCCAGCAGCCACCAGGCAGGTGCTGCCACCTTC.

This chain joins TRBV5-1 and TRBJ2-1, with D unclear. Germline CDR1 and CDR2: SGHRS and YFSETQ. Trimming took off 0 bases at V and 6 bases at J, with 10 bases between the two ends. The CDR3 has 14 residues. CDR3 in amino acids: CASSLGTGLNEQFF. The DNA of the CDR3 is TGCGCCAGCAGCTTGGGTACTGGGCTCAATGAGCAGTTCTTC.

The gene calls are TRBV19 and TRBJ1-1, with 11 nucleotides matching TRBD1. Per germline, CDR1 LNHDA and CDR2 SQIVND (reference sequence). The CDR3 runs to 14 residues. The V gene end was trimmed by 4 bases and the J gene end by 8 bases; junction bases not matched to a gene: 6. The CDR3 coding sequence is TGTGCCAGTAGTAGGGACAGGGGGTCCTCGGAAGCTTTCTTT. Protein: CASSRDRGSSEAFF.

Only a few counts were recorded for this clone. The rearrangement uses TRBV7-9 and TRBJ2-5, with D possibly TRBD2 on 5 matching bases. The CDR3 has 14 amino acids. Germline V gene sequence: CDR1 SEHNR, CDR2 FQNEAQ (reference sequence). The V and J ends lost 2 bases and 5 bases respectively, with 12 bases between them. As DNA, the CDR3 is TGTGCCAGCAGCTTATACTCTAGAGGGGAGACCCAGTACTTC. Translating it yields CASSLYSRGETQYF.